This TCR beta chain was captured in a study of technical replicates of blood from a handful of donors (dated by TCRdb to 2017 to 2019). Of note for this clone: This receptor's antigen is unknown. Base qualities are missing; no much larger clone stands one base away.

Receptors were amplified or captured by the immunoSEQ multiplex PCR assay. TCRdb took this table from immuneACCESS and kept in-frame rearrangements with V and J called. Such tables lack part of the clones; where checked against another copy, unresolved V genes explain under half of the gap, and the rest is unexplained. The table for this sample lists under 85,000 clones; roughly 92% of them were counted only once. The top ten hold 0.41% of the sample. This TCR was sampled from a human donor in good health. What was sequenced was T cells isolated from PBMCs.

The CDR3 reads as follows: CASSYSAGENNYEQYF. The DNA reads TGTGCCAGCAGTTACTCTGCCGGGGAAAATAACTACGAGCAGTACTTC. The V gene is TRBV6-5 and the J gene is TRBJ2-7; 5 matching bases give a weak D call of TRBD2. From the cysteine up to the phenylalanine, the CDR3 has a length of 16 residues. The retained sequence is limited to the CDR3, 48 bases, with the frame set at the first base. The germline V gene provides CDR1 MNHEY and CDR2 SVGAGI. V was cut back by 0 bases and J by 3 bases, leaving a gap of 15 bases between them.